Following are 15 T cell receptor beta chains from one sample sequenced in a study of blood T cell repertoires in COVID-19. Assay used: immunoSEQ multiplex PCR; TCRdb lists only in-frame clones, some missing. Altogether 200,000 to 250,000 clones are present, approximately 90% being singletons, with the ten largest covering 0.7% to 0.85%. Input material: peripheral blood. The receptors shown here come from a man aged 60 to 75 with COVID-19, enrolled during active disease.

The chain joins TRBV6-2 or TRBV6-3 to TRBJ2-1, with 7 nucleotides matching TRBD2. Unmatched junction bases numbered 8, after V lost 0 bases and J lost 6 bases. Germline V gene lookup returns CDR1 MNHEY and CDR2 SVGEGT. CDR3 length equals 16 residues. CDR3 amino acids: CASSYSVERGLNEQFF. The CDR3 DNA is TGTGCCAGCAGTTACTCGGTGGAGCGGGGACTCAATGAGCAGTTCTTC.

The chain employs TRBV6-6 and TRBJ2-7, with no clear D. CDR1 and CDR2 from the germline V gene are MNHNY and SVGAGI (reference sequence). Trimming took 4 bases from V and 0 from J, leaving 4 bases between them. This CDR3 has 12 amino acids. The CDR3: CASSSSSYEQYF. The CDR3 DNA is TGTGCCAGCAGTTCTAGCTCCTACGAGCAGTACTTC.

As DNA, the CDR3 is TGTGCCAGCAGTGAAAGGTATGGAGGAACAGGGAGGAACACTGAAGCTTTCTTT. It specifies CASSERYGGTGRNTEAFF. The rearrangement joins TRBV6-1 to TRBJ1-1; a possible D gene is TRBD1 (6 bases). The CDR3 extends over 18 amino acids. V lost 2 bases, J lost 1 base, and 20 bases lay in between. Looked up from germline, CDR1 is MNHNS and CDR2 is SASEGT.

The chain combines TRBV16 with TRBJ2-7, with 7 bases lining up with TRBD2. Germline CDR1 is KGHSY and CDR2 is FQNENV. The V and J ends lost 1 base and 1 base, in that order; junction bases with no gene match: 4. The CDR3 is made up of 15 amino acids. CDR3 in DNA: TGTGCCAGCAGCCAATTCGGGGGAGGGTCCTACGAGCAGTACTTC. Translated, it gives CASSQFGGGSYEQYF.

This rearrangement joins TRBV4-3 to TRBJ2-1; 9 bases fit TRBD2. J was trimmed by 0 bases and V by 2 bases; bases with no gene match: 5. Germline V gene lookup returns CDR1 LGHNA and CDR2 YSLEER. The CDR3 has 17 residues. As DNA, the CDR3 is TGCGCCAGCAGCCAATCTGATAGCGGGAGCTCCTACAATGAGCAGTTCTTC. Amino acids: CASSQSDSGSSYNEQFF.

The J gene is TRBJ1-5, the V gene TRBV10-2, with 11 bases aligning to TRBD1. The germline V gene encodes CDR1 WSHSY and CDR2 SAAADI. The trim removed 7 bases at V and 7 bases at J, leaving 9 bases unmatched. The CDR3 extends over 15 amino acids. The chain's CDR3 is CASNPSGTGGQPQHF. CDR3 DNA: TGCGCCAGCAACCCCTCCGGGACAGGGGGACAGCCCCAGCATTTT.

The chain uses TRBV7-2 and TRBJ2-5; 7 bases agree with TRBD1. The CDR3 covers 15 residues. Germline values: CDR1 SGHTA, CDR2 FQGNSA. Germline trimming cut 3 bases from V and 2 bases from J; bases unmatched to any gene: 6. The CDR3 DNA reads TGTGCCAGCAGCTTCCCGGGACAGCTACAAGAGACCCAGTACTTC. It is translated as CASSFPGQLQETQYF. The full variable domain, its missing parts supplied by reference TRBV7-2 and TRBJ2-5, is GAGVSQSPSNKVTEKGKDVELRCDPISGHTALYWYRQSLGQGLEFLIYFQGNSAPDKSGLPSDRFSAERTGGSVSTLTIQRTQQEDSAVYLCASSFPGQLQETQYFGPGTRLLVL.

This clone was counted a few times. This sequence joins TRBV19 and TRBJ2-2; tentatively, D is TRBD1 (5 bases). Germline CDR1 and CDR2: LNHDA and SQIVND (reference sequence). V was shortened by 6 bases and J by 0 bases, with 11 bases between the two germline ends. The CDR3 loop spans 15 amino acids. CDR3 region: CASRPVTANTGELFF. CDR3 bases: TGTGCCAGTAGACCTGTGACAGCGAACACCGGGGAGCTGTTTTTT.

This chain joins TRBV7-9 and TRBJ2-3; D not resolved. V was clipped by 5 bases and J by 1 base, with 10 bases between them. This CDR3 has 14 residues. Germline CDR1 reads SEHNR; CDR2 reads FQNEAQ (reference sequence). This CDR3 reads CASSPWLGTDTQYF. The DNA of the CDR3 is TGTGCCAGCAGCCCGTGGCTAGGCACAGATACGCAGTATTTT. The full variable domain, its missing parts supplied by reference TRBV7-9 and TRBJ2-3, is DTGVSQNPRHKITKRGQNVTFRCDPISEHNRLYWYRQTLGQGPEFLTYFQNEAQLEKSRLLSDRFSAERPKGSFSTLEIQRTEQGDSAMYLCASSPWLGTDTQYFGPGTRLTVL.

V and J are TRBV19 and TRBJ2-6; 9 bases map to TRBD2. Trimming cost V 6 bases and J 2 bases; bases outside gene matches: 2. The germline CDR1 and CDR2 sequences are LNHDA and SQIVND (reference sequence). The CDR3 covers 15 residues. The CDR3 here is CASRSSGTGANVLTF. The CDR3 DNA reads TGTGCCAGTAGATCTAGCGGGACTGGGGCCAACGTCCTGACTTTC.

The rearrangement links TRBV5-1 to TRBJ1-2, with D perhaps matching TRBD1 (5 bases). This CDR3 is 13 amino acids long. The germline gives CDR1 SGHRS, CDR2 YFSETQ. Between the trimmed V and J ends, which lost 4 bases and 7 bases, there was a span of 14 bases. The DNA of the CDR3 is TGCGCCAGCAGCCCTATTCGGACATTTGGCTACACCTTC. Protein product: CASSPIRTFGYTF.

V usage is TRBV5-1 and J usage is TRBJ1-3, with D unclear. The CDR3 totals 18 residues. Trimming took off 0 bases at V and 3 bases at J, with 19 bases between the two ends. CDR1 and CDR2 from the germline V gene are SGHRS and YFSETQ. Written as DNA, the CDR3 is TGCGCCAGCAGCTTGGATAACAGCCTGGGAGACTTTGGAAACACCATATATTTT. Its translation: CASSLDNSLGDFGNTIYF.

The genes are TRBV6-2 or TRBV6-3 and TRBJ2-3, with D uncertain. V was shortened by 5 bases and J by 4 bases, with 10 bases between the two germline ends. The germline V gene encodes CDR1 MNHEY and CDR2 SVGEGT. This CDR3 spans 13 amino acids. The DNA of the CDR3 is TGTGCCAGCAGTGACTTGGCGGCAGATACGCAGTATTTT. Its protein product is CASSDLAADTQYF.

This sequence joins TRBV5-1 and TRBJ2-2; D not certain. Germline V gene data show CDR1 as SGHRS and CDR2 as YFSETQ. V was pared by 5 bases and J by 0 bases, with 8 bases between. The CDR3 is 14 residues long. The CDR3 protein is CASRRIANTGELFF. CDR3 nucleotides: TGCGCCAGCAGGCGGATAGCGAACACCGGGGAGCTGTTTTTT.

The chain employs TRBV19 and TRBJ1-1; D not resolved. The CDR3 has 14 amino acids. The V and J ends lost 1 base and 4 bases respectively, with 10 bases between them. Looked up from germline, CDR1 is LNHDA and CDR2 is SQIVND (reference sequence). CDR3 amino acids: CASSIVNSPTEAFF. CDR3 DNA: TGTGCCAGTAGTATAGTGAACAGCCCCACTGAAGCTTTCTTT. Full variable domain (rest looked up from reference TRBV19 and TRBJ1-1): DGGITQSPKYLFRKEGQNVTLSCEQNLNHDAMYWYRQDPGQGLRLIYYSQIVNDFQKGDIAEGYSVSREKKESFPLTVTSAQKNPTAFYLCASSIVNSPTEAFFGQGTRLTVV.